This record concerns one T cell receptor beta chain sequence. This clone was picked up a small number of times. Its antigen target is currently unknown. No clone much larger than this one lies a single base away; base qualities are absent. The sample is drawn from a study of neoadjuvant anti-PD-1 for oral cavity cancer listed by TCRdb under 2021. For the study in its entirety: Three to four biweekly doses of nivolumab at 3 mg/kg were mostly administered to patients before curative-intent surgical resection. Under RECIST 1.1, patients with complete response, partial response or stable disease were classed as responders, and patients with progression were classed as non-responders. Patients without progression received a fourth nivolumab dose around day 43 and underwent definitive surgical resection on days 50-56. An approximately 34% response rate was observed in the parent correlative cohort, in which about 12 patients were included. Overall study outcomes, separate from this receptor: Only a few patients per response group were included in the TCR analyses, and larger cohorts for validation were called for by the authors. Higher pretreatment blood TCRbeta clonality and lower post-treatment tumor TCRbeta clonality were correlated with higher pretreatment blood Treg/Th17 ratios. After neoadjuvant nivolumab, T cell clonality (Gini index) in PBMCs was significantly higher in non-responders than in responders.

The sample's time point label, in plain terms: before neoadjuvant nivolumab. None of the patients had received prior systemic or radiation treatment, and all were newly diagnosed with stage II-IVA oral cavity squamous cell carcinoma. Everyone in the cohort had locally advanced, HPV-negative oral cavity squamous cell carcinoma. No culture maintenance or expansion was done, as the peripheral blood mononuclear cells went straight to analysis. Samples were obtained from a longitudinal correlative study of a single-arm phase II trial of neoadjuvant nivolumab in oral cavity squamous cell carcinoma. Subject-matched pre- and post-treatment PBMCs and tumors from three responders and three non-responders underwent genomic DNA-based TCRbeta sequencing. Peripheral blood mononuclear cells were collected before nivolumab treatment and again after treatment, at the time of surgery. The Maxwell RSC DNA from Cells kit was used to isolate genomic DNA from PBMCs.

For deep sequencing of PBMC libraries, mostly 450 to 500 ng of input genomic DNA was used, and six replicates were run per sample. The immunoSEQ hsTCRbeta kit was used to prepare TCRbeta libraries according to the manufacturer's instructions. The finished libraries were brought together in one pool at 2.5 to 3.5 nM, which was then read using an Illumina NovaSeq 6000 S4 flow cell. The original pipeline was this. Raw data preprocessing and quality control were performed with the immunoSEQ Analyzer. The analysis was limited to productive rearrangements, and each clonotype was defined by a unique CDR3 amino acid sequence. Repertoire clonality was estimated as the Gini-Simpson index, which was computed with the R package tcR. Student's t test was used to compare Gini indices, and Pearson correlation was used to assess associations with tumor size change. Entries here come from immuneACCESS through TCRdb and include only in-frame sequences with V and J called. Some clones fail to appear in such tables; in the studies checked, an unresolved V gene covers under half of the shortfall, and the cause of the remainder is unknown. V, J and clone size are those of that table, while D and trimming were read from the DNA. Counted in this sample were around 17,000 clones; roughly 60% of them appeared once. Clones ranked in the top ten supply 2.5% to 3.5% of the sample.

The germline V gene encodes CDR1 MDHEN and CDR2 SYDVKM. The CDR3 numbers 12 residues from cysteine through phenylalanine. The read is trimmed to its CDR3 DNA, 36 bases read in frame from base 1. V is clipped by 5 bases and J by 5 bases, and the sequence between their germline boundaries is 10 bases long. This specimen consisted of PBMCs, obtained before nivolumab (anti-PD-1) treatment. This sequence was found in a person aged 40-85 years with oral cavity squamous cell carcinoma. The rearrangement combines TRBV28 with TRBJ2-7; no D segment can be confidently identified. The nucleotides read TGTGCCAGCAGTCTCGTACGGAACGAGCAGTACTTC. It translates to CASSLVRNEQYF.